This T cell receptor (beta chain) stems from a study of T cell changes during pregnancy in multiple sclerosis. TCRdb's copy holds only in-frame clones and misses some; the assay was immunoSEQ multiplex PCR. The table lists roughly 83,000 clones, about nine tenths of them singletons. The V end was cut by 0 bases, the J end by 4 bases, with 11 bases between. Germline CDR1 and CDR2: SGHNT and YYREEE (reference sequence). The CDR3 sequence is 15 residues long. The material sequenced was PBMCs, taken in the first trimester of pregnancy. This receptor was identified in a female donor in good health, serving as a control in a pregnancy study. Some clones in this sample may be carry-over from other donors' samples. The J gene is TRBJ2-1, the V gene TRBV5-4, with D tentatively TRBD2 (6 bases). CDR3 amino acids: CASSLVPGEYNEQFF. The CDR3 bases are TGTGCCAGCAGCTTGGTCCCGGGGGAGTACAATGAGCAGTTCTTC.